Given below is one T cell receptor beta chain in context. What it binds is unknown. This CDR3 comprises 15 residues. Trimming stripped 0 bases from V and 6 bases from J, with 15 bases between. Germline CDR1 is GTSNPN and CDR2 is SVGIG (reference sequence). These data originate in a study of cytomegalovirus exposure and HLA in healthy donors. Study-wide results and caveats: Cytomegalovirus association was assigned to approximately 160 TCR beta chains. Earlier analysis found most TCR beta V segments productive about 87% or about 30% of the time.

A multiplex PCR was run with 60 Vbeta primers and 13 Jbeta primers. Sequencing was performed with immunoSEQ multiplex PCR; in TCRdb, only in-frame clones are kept and a portion is missing. Of under 200,000 clones listed, approximately 80% are singletons. Healthy bone marrow donors made up the cohort. Nominally healthy donors were sampled, though unrecorded immune exposures were likely. This chain links TRBV30 with TRBJ1-5, with a weak D call TRBD1 (6 bases). This receptor was taken from a male donor in good health and CMV-seropositive. Sequencing input: PBMCs. CDR3 residues: CAWSVRGGASQPQHF. The CDR3 DNA reads as TGTGCCTGGAGTGTAAGAGGGGGAGCGAGTCAGCCCCAGCATTTT. Drawing the rest from reference TRBV30 and TRBJ1-5, the complete variable domain is SQTIHQWPATLVQPVGSPLSLECTVEGTSNPNLYWYRQAAGRGLQLLFYSVGIGQISSEVPQNLSASRPQDRQFILSSKKLLLSDSGFYLCAWSVRGGASQPQHFGDGTRLSIL.